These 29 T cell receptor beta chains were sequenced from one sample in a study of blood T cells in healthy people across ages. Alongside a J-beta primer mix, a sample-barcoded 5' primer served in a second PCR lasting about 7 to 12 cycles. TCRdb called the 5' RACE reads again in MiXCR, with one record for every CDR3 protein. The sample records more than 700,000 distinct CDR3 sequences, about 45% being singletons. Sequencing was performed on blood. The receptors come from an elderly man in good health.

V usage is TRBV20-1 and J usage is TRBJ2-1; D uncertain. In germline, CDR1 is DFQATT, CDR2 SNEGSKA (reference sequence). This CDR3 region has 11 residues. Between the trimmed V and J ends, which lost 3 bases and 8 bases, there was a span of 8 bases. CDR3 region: CSASPDYEQFF. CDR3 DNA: TGCAGTGCTAGCCCTGATTATGAGCAGTTCTTC.

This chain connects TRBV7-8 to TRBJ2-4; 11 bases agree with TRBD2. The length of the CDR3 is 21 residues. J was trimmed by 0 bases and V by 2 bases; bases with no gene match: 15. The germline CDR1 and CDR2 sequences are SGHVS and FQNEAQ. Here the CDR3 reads CASSLPPLTSGIPIAKNIQYF. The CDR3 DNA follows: TGTGCCAGCAGCTTACCACCCTTGACTAGCGGGATTCCTATAGCCAAAAACATTCAGTACTTC.

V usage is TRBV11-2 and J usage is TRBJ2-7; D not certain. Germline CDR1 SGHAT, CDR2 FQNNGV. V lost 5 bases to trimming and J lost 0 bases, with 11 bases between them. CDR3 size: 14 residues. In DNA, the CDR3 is TGTGCCAGCAGCGATCAGACCTACTCCTACGAGCAGTACTTC. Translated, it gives CASSDQTYSYEQYF.

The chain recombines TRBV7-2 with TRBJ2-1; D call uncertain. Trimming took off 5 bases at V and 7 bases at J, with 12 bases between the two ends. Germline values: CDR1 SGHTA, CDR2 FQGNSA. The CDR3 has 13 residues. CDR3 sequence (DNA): TGTGCCAGCAGCGTAGAAGTTGGTAATGAGCAGTTCTTC. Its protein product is CASSVEVGNEQFF. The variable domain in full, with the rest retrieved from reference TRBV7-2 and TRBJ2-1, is GAGVSQSPSNKVTEKGKDVELRCDPISGHTALYWYRQSLGQGLEFLIYFQGNSAPDKSGLPSDRFSAERTGGSVSTLTIQRTQQEDSAVYLCASSVEVGNEQFFGPGTRLTVL.

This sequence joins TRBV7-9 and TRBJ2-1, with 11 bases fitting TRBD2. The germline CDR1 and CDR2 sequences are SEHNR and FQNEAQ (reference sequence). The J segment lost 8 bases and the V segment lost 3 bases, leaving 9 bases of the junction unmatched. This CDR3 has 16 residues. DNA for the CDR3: TGTGCCAGCAGCTTCCCCTTAGCGGGAGGGAATTATGAGCAGTTCTTC. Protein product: CASSFPLAGGNYEQFF.

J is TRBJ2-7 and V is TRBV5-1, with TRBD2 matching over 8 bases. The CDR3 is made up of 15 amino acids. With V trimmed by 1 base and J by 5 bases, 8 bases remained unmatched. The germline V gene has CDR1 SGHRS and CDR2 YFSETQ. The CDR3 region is CASSLSPGGPNEQYF. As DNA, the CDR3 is TGCGCCAGCAGCTTGTCACCGGGAGGGCCTAACGAGCAGTACTTC. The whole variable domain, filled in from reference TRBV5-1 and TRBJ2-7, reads KAGVTQTPRYLIKTRGQQVTLSCSPISGHRSVSWYQQTPGQGLQFLFEYFSETQRNKGNFPGRFSGRQFSNSRSEMNVSTLELGDSALYLCASSLSPGGPNEQYFGPGTRLTVT.

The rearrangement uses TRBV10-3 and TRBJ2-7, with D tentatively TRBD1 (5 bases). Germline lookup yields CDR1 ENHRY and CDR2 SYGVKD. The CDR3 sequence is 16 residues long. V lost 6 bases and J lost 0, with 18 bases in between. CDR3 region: CAIRWGPPISSYEQYF. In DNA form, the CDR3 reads TGTGCCATCAGGTGGGGCCCCCCGATAAGCTCCTACGAGCAGTACTTC.

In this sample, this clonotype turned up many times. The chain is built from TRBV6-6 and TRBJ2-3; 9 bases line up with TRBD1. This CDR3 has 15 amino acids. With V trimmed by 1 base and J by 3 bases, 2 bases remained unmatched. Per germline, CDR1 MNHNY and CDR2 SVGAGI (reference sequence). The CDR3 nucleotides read TGTGCCAGCAGTTACTGGGACAGGGCGACAGATACGCAGTATTTT. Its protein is CASSYWDRATDTQYF.

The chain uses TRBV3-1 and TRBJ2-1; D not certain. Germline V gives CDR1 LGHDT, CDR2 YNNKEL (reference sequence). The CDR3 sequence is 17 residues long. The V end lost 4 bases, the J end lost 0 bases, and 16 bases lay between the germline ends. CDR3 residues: CASSPTYSRSSYNEQFF. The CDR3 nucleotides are TGTGCCAGCAGCCCTACCTATAGCCGAAGCTCCTACAATGAGCAGTTCTTC.

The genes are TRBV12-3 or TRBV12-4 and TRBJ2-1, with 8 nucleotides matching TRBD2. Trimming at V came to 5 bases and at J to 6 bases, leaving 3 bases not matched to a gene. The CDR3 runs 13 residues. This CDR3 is CASSPGGINEQFF. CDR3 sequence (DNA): TGTGCCAGCAGTCCGGGAGGGATCAATGAGCAGTTCTTC.

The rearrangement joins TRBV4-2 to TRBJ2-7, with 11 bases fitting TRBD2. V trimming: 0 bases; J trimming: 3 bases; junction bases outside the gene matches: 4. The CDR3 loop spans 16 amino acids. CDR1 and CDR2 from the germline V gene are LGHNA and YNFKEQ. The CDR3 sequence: CASSQDGLAGGYEQYF. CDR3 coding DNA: TGTGCCAGCAGCCAAGATGGGCTAGCGGGGGGCTACGAGCAGTACTTC.

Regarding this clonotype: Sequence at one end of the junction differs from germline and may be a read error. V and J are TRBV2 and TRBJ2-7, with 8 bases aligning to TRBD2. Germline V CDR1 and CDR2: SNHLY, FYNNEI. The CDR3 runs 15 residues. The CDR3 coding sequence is TGTGCCAGTAGTGATACCGGGACTAGAGACTACGAGCAGTACTTC. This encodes CASSDTGTRDYEQYF.

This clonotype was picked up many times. The CDR3 here is CASSQDKGQLYTQYF. CDR3 nucleotide sequence: TGCGCCAGCAGCCAAGATAAAGGACAGCTTTATACGCAGTATTTT. The J gene is TRBJ2-3, the V gene TRBV4-3; TRBD1 might be the D (6 bases). Between the trimmed V and J ends, which lost 0 bases and 7 bases, there was a span of 14 bases. The CDR3 loop spans 15 amino acids. Germline V gene data show CDR1 as LGHNA and CDR2 as YSLEER.

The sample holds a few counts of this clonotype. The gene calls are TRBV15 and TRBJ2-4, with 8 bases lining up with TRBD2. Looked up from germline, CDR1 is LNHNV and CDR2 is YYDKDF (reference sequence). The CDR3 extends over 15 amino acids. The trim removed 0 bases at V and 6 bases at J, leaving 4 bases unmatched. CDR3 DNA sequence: TGTGCCACCAGCAGAGATCTCACTAGCGGAAACATTCAGTACTTC. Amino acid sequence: CATSRDLTSGNIQYF.

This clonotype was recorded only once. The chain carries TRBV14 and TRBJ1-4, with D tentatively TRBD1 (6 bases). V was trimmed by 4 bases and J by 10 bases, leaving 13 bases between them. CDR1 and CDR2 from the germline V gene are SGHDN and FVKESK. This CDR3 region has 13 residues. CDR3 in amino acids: CASSLPGQLKLFF. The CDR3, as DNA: TGTGCCAGCAGCCTACCGGGACAACTAAAACTGTTTTTT.

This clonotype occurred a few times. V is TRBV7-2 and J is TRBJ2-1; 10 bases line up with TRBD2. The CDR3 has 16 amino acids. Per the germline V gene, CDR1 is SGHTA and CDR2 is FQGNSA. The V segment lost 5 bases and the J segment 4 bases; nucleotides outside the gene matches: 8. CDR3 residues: CASSPVSGRAYNEQFF. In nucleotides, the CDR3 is TGTGCCAGCAGCCCCGTGAGCGGGAGGGCGTACAATGAGCAGTTCTTC. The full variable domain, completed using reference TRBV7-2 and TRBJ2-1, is GAGVSQSPSNKVTEKGKDVELRCDPISGHTALYWYRQSLGQGLEFLIYFQGNSAPDKSGLPSDRFSAERTGGSVSTLTIQRTQQEDSAVYLCASSPVSGRAYNEQFFGPGTRLTVL.

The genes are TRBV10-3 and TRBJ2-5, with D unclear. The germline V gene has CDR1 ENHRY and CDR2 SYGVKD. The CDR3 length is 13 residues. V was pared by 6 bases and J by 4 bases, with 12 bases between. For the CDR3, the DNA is TGTGCCATCAGGGACCCAAGAGTAGAGACCCAGTACTTC. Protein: CAIRDPRVETQYF.

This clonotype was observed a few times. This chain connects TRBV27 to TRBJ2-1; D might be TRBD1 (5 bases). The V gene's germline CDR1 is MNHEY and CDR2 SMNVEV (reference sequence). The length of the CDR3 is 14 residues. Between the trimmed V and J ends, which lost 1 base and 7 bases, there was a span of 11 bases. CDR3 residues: CASSLLGAQNEQFF. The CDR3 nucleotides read TGTGCCAGCAGTTTATTAGGGGCTCAAAATGAGCAGTTCTTC.

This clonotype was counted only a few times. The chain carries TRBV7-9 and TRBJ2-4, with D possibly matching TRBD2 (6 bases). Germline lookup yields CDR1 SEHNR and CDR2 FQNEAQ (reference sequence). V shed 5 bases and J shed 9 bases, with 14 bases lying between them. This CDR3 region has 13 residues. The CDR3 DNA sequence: TGTGCCAGCAGCGTATCCGGGGAGGCCATTCAGTACTTC. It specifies CASSVSGEAIQYF.

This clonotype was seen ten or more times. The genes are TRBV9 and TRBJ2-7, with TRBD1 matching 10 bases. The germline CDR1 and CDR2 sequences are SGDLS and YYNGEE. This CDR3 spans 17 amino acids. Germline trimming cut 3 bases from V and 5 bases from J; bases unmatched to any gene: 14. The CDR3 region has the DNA TGTGCCAGCAGCGCTGGTGTTACCGGGACAGGGGCCCACGAGCAGTACTTC. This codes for CASSAGVTGTGAHEQYF.

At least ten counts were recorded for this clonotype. Here the CDR3 DNA reads TGCAGTGCTTCGAGCGGGGGTAGAAACGAGCAGTACTTC. Protein: CSASSGGRNEQYF. J is TRBJ2-7 and V is TRBV20-1, with TRBD2 identical over 8 bases. Per germline, CDR1 DFQATT and CDR2 SNEGSKA (reference sequence). This CDR3 contains 13 residues. With V trimmed by 5 bases and J by 5 bases, 8 bases remained unmatched.

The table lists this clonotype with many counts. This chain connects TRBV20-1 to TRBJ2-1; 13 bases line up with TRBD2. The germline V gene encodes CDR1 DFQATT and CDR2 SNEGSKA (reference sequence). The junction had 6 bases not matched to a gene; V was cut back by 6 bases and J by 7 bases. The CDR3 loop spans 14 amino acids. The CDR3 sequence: CSAKTSGRRNEQFF. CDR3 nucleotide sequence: TGCAGTGCCAAGACTAGCGGGAGGAGAAATGAGCAGTTCTTC.

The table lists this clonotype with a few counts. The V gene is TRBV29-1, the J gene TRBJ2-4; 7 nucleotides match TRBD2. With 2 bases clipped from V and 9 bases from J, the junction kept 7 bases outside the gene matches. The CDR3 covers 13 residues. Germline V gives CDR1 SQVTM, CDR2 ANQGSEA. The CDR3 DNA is TGCAGCGTTGAAACGACGGGCGGGGGCATTCAGTACTTC. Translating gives CSVETTGGGIQYF. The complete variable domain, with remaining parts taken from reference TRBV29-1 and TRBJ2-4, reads SAVISQKPSRDICQRGTSLTIQCQVDSQVTMMFWYRQQPGQSLTLIATANQGSEATYESGFVIDKFPISRPNLTFSTLTVSNMSPEDSSIYLCSVETTGGGIQYFGAGTRLSVL.

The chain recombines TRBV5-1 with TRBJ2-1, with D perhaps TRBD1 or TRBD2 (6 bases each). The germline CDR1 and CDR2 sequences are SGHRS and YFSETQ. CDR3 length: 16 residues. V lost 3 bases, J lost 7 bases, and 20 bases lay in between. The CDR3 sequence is CASSYRAGEVGNEQFF. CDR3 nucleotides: TGCGCCAGCAGCTACCGGGCAGGGGAGGTCGGGAATGAGCAGTTCTTC.

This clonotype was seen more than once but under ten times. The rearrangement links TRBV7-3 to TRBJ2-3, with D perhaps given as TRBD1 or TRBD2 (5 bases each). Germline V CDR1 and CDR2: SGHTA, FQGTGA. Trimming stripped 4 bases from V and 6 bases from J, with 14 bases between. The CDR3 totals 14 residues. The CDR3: CASSYTGTRDTQYF. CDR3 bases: TGTGCCAGCAGCTACACCGGGACGAGGGATACGCAGTATTTT.

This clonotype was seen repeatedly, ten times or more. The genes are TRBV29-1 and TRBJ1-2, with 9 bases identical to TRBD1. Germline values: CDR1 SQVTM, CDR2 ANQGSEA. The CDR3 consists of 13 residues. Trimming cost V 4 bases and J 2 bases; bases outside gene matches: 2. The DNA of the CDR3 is TGCAGCGTTGCCGGGACAGGGAACTATGGCTACACCTTC. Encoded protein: CSVAGTGNYGYTF.

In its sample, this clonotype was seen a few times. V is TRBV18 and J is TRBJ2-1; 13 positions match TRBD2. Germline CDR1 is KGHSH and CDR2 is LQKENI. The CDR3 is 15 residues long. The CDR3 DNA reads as TGTGCTAGCAGCTCGGGACTAGCGGGACCATCTGAGCAGTTCTTC. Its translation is CASSSGLAGPSEQFF.

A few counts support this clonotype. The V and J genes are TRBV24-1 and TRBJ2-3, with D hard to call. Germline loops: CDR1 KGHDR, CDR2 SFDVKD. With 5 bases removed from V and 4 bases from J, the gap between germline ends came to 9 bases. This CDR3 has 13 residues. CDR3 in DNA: TGTGCCACCAGTGGAATCGCGGCAGATACGCAGTATTTT. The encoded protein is CATSGIAADTQYF.

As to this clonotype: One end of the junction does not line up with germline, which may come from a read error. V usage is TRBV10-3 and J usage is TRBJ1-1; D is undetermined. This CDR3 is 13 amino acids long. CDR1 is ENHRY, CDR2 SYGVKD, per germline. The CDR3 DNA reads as TGTGCCAGCAGTGAGTCCGATGGCACTGAAGCTTTCTTT. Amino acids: CASSESDGTEAFF.